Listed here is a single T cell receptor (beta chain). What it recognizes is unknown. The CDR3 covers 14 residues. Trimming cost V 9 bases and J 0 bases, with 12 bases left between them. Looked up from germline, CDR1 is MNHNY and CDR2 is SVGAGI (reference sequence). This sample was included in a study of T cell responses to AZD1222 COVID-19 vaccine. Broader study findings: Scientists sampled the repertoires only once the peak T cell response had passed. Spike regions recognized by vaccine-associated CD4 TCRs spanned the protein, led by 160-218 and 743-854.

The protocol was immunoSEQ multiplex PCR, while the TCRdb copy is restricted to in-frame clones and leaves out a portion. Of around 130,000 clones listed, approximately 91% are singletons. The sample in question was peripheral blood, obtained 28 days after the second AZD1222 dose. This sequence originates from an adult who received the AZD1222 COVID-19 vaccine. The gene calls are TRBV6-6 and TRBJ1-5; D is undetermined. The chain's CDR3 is CASGRTISNQPQHF. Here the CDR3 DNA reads TGTGCCAGTGGACGTACGATTAGCAATCAGCCCCAGCATTTT.